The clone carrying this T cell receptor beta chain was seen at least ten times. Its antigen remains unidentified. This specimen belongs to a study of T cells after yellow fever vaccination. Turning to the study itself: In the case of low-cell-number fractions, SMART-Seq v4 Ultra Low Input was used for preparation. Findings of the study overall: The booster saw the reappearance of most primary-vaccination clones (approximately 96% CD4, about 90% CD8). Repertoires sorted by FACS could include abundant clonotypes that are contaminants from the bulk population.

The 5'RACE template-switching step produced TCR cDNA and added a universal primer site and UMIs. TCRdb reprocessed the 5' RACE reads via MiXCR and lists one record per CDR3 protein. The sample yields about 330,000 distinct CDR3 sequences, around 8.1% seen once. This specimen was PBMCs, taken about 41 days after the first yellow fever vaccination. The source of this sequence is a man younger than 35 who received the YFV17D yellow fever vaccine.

CDR3 DNA: TGTGCCAGCGGCCAACTGAGCACAGATACGCAGTATTTT. Its translation: CASGQLSTDTQYF. The genes are TRBV5-6 and TRBJ2-3; unclear D gene. There are 13 residues in the CDR3. The V and J ends lost 7 bases and 0 bases respectively, with 9 bases between them. Per the germline V gene, CDR1 is SGHDT and CDR2 is YYEEEE.